These 19 T cell receptor beta chains were sequenced from one sample in a study of OX40 agonist ivuxolimab in advanced cancers. Here immunoSEQ multiplex PCR was the method, and the copy in TCRdb shows in-frame clones only, minus some. The sample contains 37,000 or so clones, less than 90% of which appear only once. The material was CD4+ or CD8+ T cells sorted from blood, obtained in a trial of the OX40 agonist ivuxolimab. Receptors were obtained from an adult with an advanced solid tumor such as melanoma, head and neck, liver or kidney cancer.

CDR3 sequence reads: CAGNASLPTDTQYF. CDR3 sequence (DNA): TGTGCCGGAAACGCTAGCTTACCCACAGATACGCAGTATTTT. The chain joins TRBV6-1 to TRBJ2-3, with D perhaps matching TRBD2 (5 bases). The length of the CDR3 is 14 residues. From germline, CDR1 is MNHNS and CDR2 SASEGT. Trimming shortened V by 11 bases and J by 2 bases, and 17 bases separated the two germline ends.

CDR3: CASSQDRFGIGFTEAFF. DNA for the CDR3: TGCGCCAGCAGCCAAGACAGGTTTGGGATCGGATTCACTGAAGCTTTCTTT. This chain connects TRBV4-1 to TRBJ1-1; no reliable D call. The CDR3 contains 17 residues. Trimming took 0 bases from V and 4 from J, leaving 18 bases between them. Germline V gene lookup returns CDR1 MGHRA and CDR2 YSYEKL.

The chain combines TRBV7-9 with TRBJ2-1, with 7 positions matching TRBD1. There are 13 residues in the CDR3. Germline CDR1 and CDR2: SEHNR and FQNEAQ (reference sequence). Germline trimming cut 1 base from V and 8 bases from J; bases unmatched to any gene: 2. CDR3 loop: CASSLVDRDEQFF. The CDR3 DNA reads TGTGCCAGCAGCTTAGTCGACAGGGATGAGCAGTTCTTC.

V usage is TRBV27 and J usage is TRBJ2-1; D call uncertain. The CDR3 covers 13 residues. Germline CDR1 is MNHEY and CDR2 is SMNVEV (reference sequence). V lost 4 bases to trimming and J lost 2 bases, with 6 bases between them. CDR3 region: CASSYSPYNEQFF. CDR3 nucleotides: TGTGCCAGCAGTTACTCCCCCTACAATGAGCAGTTCTTC.

V is TRBV5-1 and J is TRBJ2-7, with D perhaps given as TRBD1 or TRBD2 (6 bases each). The CDR3 has 14 amino acids. The germline CDR1 and CDR2 sequences are SGHRS and YFSETQ. The V gene lost 2 bases and the J gene lost 6 bases, with 15 bases spanning the gap. The CDR3 nucleotides are TGCGCCAGCAGCTTTAGAGGGGGAGGACCCGAGCAGTACTTC. Translating gives CASSFRGGGPEQYF.

This clone was seen just once. This sequence joins TRBV5-4 and TRBJ2-3; 12 bases line up with TRBD2. CDR3 size: 18 residues. Trimming cost V 0 bases and J 0 bases; bases outside gene matches: 5. Per germline, CDR1 SGHNT and CDR2 YYREEE (reference sequence). DNA of the CDR3: TGTGCCAGCAGCTTGGGGCTAGCGGGGGGGTATAGCACAGATACGCAGTATTTT. Translated: CASSLGLAGGYSTDTQYF.

For this clone: The sample contains more than one DNA sequence encoding this CDR3. The rearrangement links TRBV6-6 to TRBJ1-2; the D gene is possibly TRBD1 (5 bases). CDR1 is MNHNY and CDR2 is SVGAGI in the germline V gene (reference sequence). V gave up 8 bases and J gave up 4 bases, with 8 bases separating them. CDR3 length equals 11 residues. DNA of the CDR3: TGTGCCAGCCGGGACGTCTATGGCTACACCTTC. It yields the protein CASRDVYGYTF.

The sample holds one count of this clone. The V gene is TRBV2, the J gene TRBJ1-2, with 10 bases identical to TRBD1. Unmatched junction bases numbered 11, after V lost 6 bases and J lost 4 bases. The germline gives CDR1 SNHLY, CDR2 FYNNEI. This CDR3 is built from 16 residues. CDR3 amino acids: CASRRGDRGALYGYTF. The DNA for the CDR3 is TGTGCCAGCAGGAGGGGGGACAGGGGAGCCCTCTATGGCTACACCTTC.

The chain has TRBV27 and TRBJ2-7, with D possibly matching TRBD1 (6 bases). V was cut by 10 bases and J by 2 bases, with 12 bases left in between. Germline CDR1 is MNHEY and CDR2 is SMNVEV (reference sequence). CDR3 length: 12 residues. CDR3 in amino acids: CATRGLAYEQYF. In DNA, the CDR3 is TGTGCCACCAGGGGTTTAGCCTACGAGCAGTACTTC.

The V gene is TRBV4-1, the J gene TRBJ2-5, with TRBD1 as a possible D gene (6 bases). The end of the DNA aligns better with TRBJ2-7, so the J call may be wrong. The CDR3 has 16 residues. The germline gives CDR1 MGHRA, CDR2 YSYEKL. CDR3: CASSQEGQLSSYEQYF. Written as DNA, the CDR3 is TGCGCCAGCAGCCAAGAAGGACAGTTGAGCTCCTACGAGCAGTACTTC.

The DNA of the CDR3 is TGTGCCAGCAGGCAGATCCCGATTGCAACTAATGAAAAACTGTTTTTT. It specifies CASRQIPIATNEKLFF. The rearrangement links TRBV7-9 to TRBJ1-4, with D unclear. V was pared by 6 bases and J by 0 bases, with 14 bases between. The CDR3 is 16 amino acids. CDR1 is SEHNR, CDR2 FQNEAQ, per germline (reference sequence).

This clone is labeled medium-sized (0.01 to 0.1%). V and J are TRBV2 and TRBJ2-1; TRBD2 agrees at 8 bases. This CDR3 has 11 amino acids. V lost 4 bases and J lost 15; bases outside the gene matches: 5. Germline V CDR1 and CDR2: SNHLY, FYNNEI. Here the CDR3 reads CASSARLATFF. CDR3 nucleotides: TGTGCCAGCAGTGCTAGACTAGCGACGTTCTTC.

V usage is TRBV4-2 and J usage is TRBJ2-7; tentative D call: TRBD1 (5 bases). Germline CDR1 reads LGHNA; CDR2 reads YNFKEQ. This CDR3 has 14 amino acids. Trimming shortened V by 2 bases and J by 2 bases, and 10 bases separated the two germline ends. This CDR3 is CASSQYPGTYEQYF. CDR3 coding DNA: TGTGCCAGCAGCCAATATCCAGGGACCTACGAGCAGTACTTC.

This sequence joins TRBV30 and TRBJ1-1, with D unresolved. The CDR3 has 13 residues. The germline V gene has CDR1 GTSNPN and CDR2 SVGIG (reference sequence). Trimming left V 0 bases short and J 3 bases short, with 8 bases between. CDR3 residues: CAWSVGEDTEAFF. The CDR3 coding sequence is TGTGCCTGGAGTGTAGGAGAGGACACTGAAGCTTTCTTT.

The CDR3 DNA reads as TGTGCCAGCAGTTGGGCCGGGGGAGACACCGGGGAGCTGTTTTTT. Translating gives CASSWAGGDTGELFF. The chain employs TRBV28 and TRBJ2-2; tentative D call: TRBD2 (6 bases). Trimming removed 4 bases at V and 3 bases at J, with 12 bases between. CDR1 MDHEN and CDR2 SYDVKM come from the germline V gene. CDR3 length equals 15 residues.

This clone appeared once. CDR3 sequence: CASSQARGAGETQYF. The CDR3, as DNA: TGTGCCAGCAGCCAAGCCAGGGGGGCGGGAGAGACCCAGTACTTC. V usage is TRBV14 and J usage is TRBJ2-5, with D maybe TRBD1 (7 bases). The CDR3 is 15 amino acids. The ends were cut back, 1 base at V and 4 bases at J, with 13 bases in the middle. Germline loops: CDR1 SGHDN, CDR2 FVKESK.

The V and J genes are TRBV6-5 and TRBJ2-5, with no clear D. The CDR3 sequence is 13 residues long. Germline lookup yields CDR1 MNHEY and CDR2 SVGAGI. The V end lost 7 bases, the J end lost 2 bases, and 11 bases lay between the germline ends. CDR3 protein: CASKGPDQETQYF. Written as DNA, the CDR3 is TGTGCCAGCAAAGGGCCAGATCAAGAGACCCAGTACTTC.

This sequence joins TRBV9 and TRBJ1-3; 8 bases agree with TRBD1. V was clipped by 4 bases and J by 4 bases; unmatched bases: 4. CDR1 SGDLS and CDR2 YYNGEE come from the germline V gene. This CDR3 comprises 14 residues. The CDR3, as DNA: TGTGCCAGCAGCTGGACAGGGTCAGGAAACACCATATATTTT. Amino acids: CASSWTGSGNTIYF.

The V gene is TRBV6-4, the J gene TRBJ2-3; 8 bases are shared with TRBD1. The CDR3 contains 15 residues. The V gene's germline CDR1 is MRHNA and CDR2 SNTAGT. After removal of 0 bases from V and 1 base from J, the junction contained 0 bases not matched to a gene. CDR3 in amino acids: CASSDSGQGTDTQYF. DNA for the CDR3: TGTGCCAGCAGTGACTCGGGACAGGGCACAGATACGCAGTATTTT.